These 27 T cell receptor beta chains originate from one sample sequenced in a study of a mutant IDH1 vaccine in newly diagnosed glioma. Their antigen targets remain unknown. The table came from immunoSEQ multiplex PCR; TCRdb's copy has only in-frame clones and leaves some out. The sample has 60,000 to 75,000 clones, around 87% seen once. Time point here: week 35, safety follow-up. The investigators gave 300 ug of mutant IDH1 20-mer peptide in each vaccine dose, together with topical imiquimod. Sequencing was performed on PBMCs, taken from a glioma patient whose treatment included an IDH1 peptide vaccine. These receptors originate from a man aged 25 to 40 with glioma.

V is TRBV19 and J is TRBJ1-5; possibly TRBD1 for D (5 bases). The V and J ends lost 6 bases and 3 bases respectively, with 18 bases between them. The CDR3 contains 16 residues. Germline V gene data show CDR1 as LNHDA and CDR2 as SQIVND (reference sequence). CDR3 sequence reads: CASSPEGSRPNQPQHF. CDR3 coding DNA: TGTGCCAGTAGCCCTGAGGGGAGCAGACCCAATCAGCCCCAGCATTTT. Drawing the rest from reference TRBV19 and TRBJ1-5, the complete variable domain is DGGITQSPKYLFRKEGQNVTLSCEQNLNHDAMYWYRQDPGQGLRLIYYSQIVNDFQKGDIAEGYSVSREKKESFPLTVTSAQKNPTAFYLCASSPEGSRPNQPQHFGDGTRLSIL.

The chain joins TRBV19 to TRBJ2-5, with 10 nucleotides matching TRBD1. CDR1 LNHDA and CDR2 SQIVND come from the germline V gene (reference sequence). V dropped 3 bases and J dropped 0; count of bases not matched to a gene: 10. This CDR3 comprises 18 residues. In DNA, the CDR3 is TGTGCCAGTAGTATCGGAGGACAGGGGGTGGGGTACCAAGAGACCCAGTACTTC. Protein sequence: CASSIGGQGVGYQETQYF. Based on the CDR3 plus reference TRBV19 and TRBJ2-5, the full variable domain is DGGITQSPKYLFRKEGQNVTLSCEQNLNHDAMYWYRQDPGQGLRLIYYSQIVNDFQKGDIAEGYSVSREKKESFPLTVTSAQKNPTAFYLCASSIGGQGVGYQETQYFGPGTRLLVL.

The gene calls are TRBV5-5 and TRBJ2-7; tentatively, D is TRBD1 or TRBD2 (5 bases each). The germline V gene has CDR1 SGHKS and CDR2 YYEKEE (reference sequence). V was cut by 4 bases and J by 4 bases, with 15 bases left in between. The CDR3 runs 14 residues. The CDR3 DNA sequence: TGTGCCAGCAGCGTGCAGGGAGTTAGTTACGAGCAGTACTTC. This codes for CASSVQGVSYEQYF.

J is TRBJ2-3 and V is TRBV27; D may be TRBD1 or TRBD2 (5 bases each). This CDR3 region has 15 residues. V was pared by 2 bases and J by 1 base, with 10 bases between. From germline, CDR1 is MNHEY and CDR2 SMNVEV (reference sequence). The DNA for the CDR3 is TGTGCCAGCAGTTTACTGGGGACCGGCACAGATACGCAGTATTTT. Protein product: CASSLLGTGTDTQYF.

DNA of the CDR3: TGTGCCAGCAGTGACTCCGGGACAGGGGGCGAAAAACTGTTTTTT. Translation: CASSDSGTGGEKLFF. The chain combines TRBV6-4 with TRBJ1-4, with 12 positions matching TRBD1. Germline V CDR1 and CDR2: MRHNA, SNTAGT. The junction had 1 base not matched to a gene; V was cut back by 0 bases and J by 8 bases. CDR3 size: 15 residues.

V usage is TRBV5-4 and J usage is TRBJ2-1; D unclear. Trimming removed 4 bases at V and 7 bases at J, with 9 bases between. Germline values: CDR1 SGHNT, CDR2 YYREEE (reference sequence). The CDR3 has 12 residues. CDR3 DNA: TGTGCCAGCAGCCTTAATCCGAATGAGCAGTTCTTC. It codes for CASSLNPNEQFF.

This chain links TRBV29-1 with TRBJ2-7; the D gene is possibly TRBD1 (5 bases). The CDR3 totals 12 residues. The V and J ends lost 2 bases and 3 bases respectively, with 8 bases between them. CDR1 SQVTM and CDR2 ANQGSEA come from the germline V gene. CDR3 nucleotides: TGCAGCGTTGAACGTGACAGCTACGAGCAGTACTTC. Its translation is CSVERDSYEQYF.

J is TRBJ2-2 and V is TRBV10-3; the D gene is possibly TRBD2 (6 bases). V was trimmed by 0 bases and J by 6 bases, leaving 8 bases between them. Looked up from germline, CDR1 is ENHRY and CDR2 is SYGVKD. The CDR3 runs 14 residues. The CDR3: CAISESSGAGELFF. The DNA for the CDR3 is TGTGCCATCAGTGAGTCGTCGGGGGCCGGGGAGCTGTTTTTT.

The count of this clone is one. In DNA, the CDR3 is TGTGCCAGCAGTTACCAGCGGGGGGTGACAGATACGCAGTATTTT. This sequence encodes CASSYQRGVTDTQYF. The chain carries TRBV6-6 and TRBJ2-3, with 9 bases lining up with TRBD2. CDR3 length equals 15 residues. Unmatched junction bases numbered 3, after V lost 2 bases and J lost 3 bases. The germline V gene has CDR1 MNHNY and CDR2 SVGAGI (reference sequence).

The J gene is TRBJ2-3, the V gene TRBV5-5; 8 bases are shared with TRBD2. Germline CDR1 SGHKS, CDR2 YYEKEE (reference sequence). The CDR3 consists of 16 residues. V was pared by 6 bases and J by 1 base, with 10 bases of the junction left unmatched. DNA for the CDR3: TGTGCCAGCACCCCCGCGGCTAGCGGGCGCACAGATACGCAGTATTTT. The encoded protein is CASTPAASGRTDTQYF.

The chain is built from TRBV4-1 and TRBJ2-5; maybe TRBD1 (6 bases). V was cut by 0 bases and J by 0 bases, with 14 bases left in between. The V gene's germline CDR1 is MGHRA and CDR2 YSYEKL. This CDR3 contains 17 residues. CDR3 protein: CASSQDRSGQYQETQYF. The CDR3 DNA is TGCGCCAGCAGCCAAGATAGATCTGGACAGTACCAAGAGACCCAGTACTTC.

This sequence joins TRBV2 and TRBJ2-7; the match to TRBD2 covers 8 bases. Germline CDR1 and CDR2: SNHLY and FYNNEI. The CDR3 extends over 15 amino acids. After removal of 2 bases from V and 6 bases from J, the junction contained 9 bases not matched to a gene. CDR3 sequence reads: CASSEQAGEFSEQYF. Here the CDR3 DNA reads TGTGCCAGCAGTGAACAAGCGGGAGAGTTCAGCGAGCAGTACTTC. Based on the CDR3 plus reference TRBV2 and TRBJ2-7, the full variable domain is EPEVTQTPSHQVTQMGQEVILRCVPISNHLYFYWYRQILGQKVEFLVSFYNNEISEKSEIFDDQFSVERPDGSNFTLKIRSTKLEDSAMYFCASSEQAGEFSEQYFGPGTRLTVT.

In this sample, this clone turned up a few times. This sequence joins TRBV10-3 and TRBJ1-5, with D possibly being TRBD1 (5 bases). The V and J ends lost 1 base and 2 bases respectively, with 12 bases between them. Germline V lookup: CDR1 ENHRY, CDR2 SYGVKD. The length of the CDR3 is 16 residues. CDR3 in amino acids: CAISEWVVRGNQPQHF. For the CDR3, the DNA is TGTGCCATCAGTGAGTGGGTAGTCAGGGGCAATCAGCCCCAGCATTTT.

This clone was counted once. V is TRBV7-6 and J is TRBJ2-3; D not resolved. Per germline, CDR1 SGHVS and CDR2 FNYEAQ. The CDR3 totals 17 residues. Trimming took off 2 bases at V and 1 base at J, with 16 bases between the two ends. The CDR3 DNA follows: TGTGCCAGCAGCTTAAACTACCCAAAGTGGGGCACAGATACGCAGTATTTT. It is translated as CASSLNYPKWGTDTQYF.

This clone was found once. This chain links TRBV5-1 with TRBJ2-1; no clear D. V was trimmed by 7 bases and J by 0 bases, leaving 11 bases between them. Germline V lookup: CDR1 SGHRS, CDR2 YFSETQ. The CDR3 has 14 residues. The CDR3 region has the DNA TGCGCCAGCGTTGACGGCGGCTCCTACAATGAGCAGTTCTTC. The encoded protein is CASVDGGSYNEQFF. Full variable domain (missing parts from reference TRBV5-1 and TRBJ2-1): KAGVTQTPRYLIKTRGQQVTLSCSPISGHRSVSWYQQTPGQGLQFLFEYFSETQRNKGNFPGRFSGRQFSNSRSEMNVSTLELGDSALYLCASVDGGSYNEQFFGPGTRLTVL.

This rearrangement joins TRBV7-9 to TRBJ2-7, with 12 bases lining up with TRBD1. Trimming cost V 4 bases and J 4 bases; bases outside gene matches: 5. In germline, CDR1 is SEHNR, CDR2 FQNEAQ (reference sequence). CDR3 length: 15 residues. CDR3 sequence (DNA): TGTGCCAGCAGCTCCCGGGACAGGGGGCAGTACGAGCAGTACTTC. Translated: CASSSRDRGQYEQYF.

This clone was recorded only once. The chain carries TRBV18 and TRBJ1-4; 11 bases map to TRBD1. The V gene end was trimmed by 5 bases and the J gene end by 8 bases; junction bases not matched to a gene: 7. Germline CDR1 reads KGHSH; CDR2 reads LQKENI. The CDR3 has 15 amino acids. The CDR3 DNA is TGTGCCAGCTCAGCCGGACAGGGGGCTGAGGAAAAACTGTTTTTT. Protein sequence: CASSAGQGAEEKLFF.

The CDR3 nucleotides read TGTGCCTGCGTGGGAGGGGGCTCCTACAATGAGCAGTTCTTC. Residues: CACVGGGSYNEQFF. The chain couples TRBV30 to TRBJ2-1; the D gene is possibly TRBD2 (7 bases). CDR1 and CDR2 (germline): GTSNPN, SVGIG (reference sequence). The CDR3 sequence is 14 residues long. The V gene lost 6 bases and the J gene lost 0 bases, with 12 bases spanning the gap.

The rearrangement links TRBV9 to TRBJ2-3, with 7 positions matching TRBD2. J was trimmed by 2 bases and V by 3 bases; bases with no gene match: 3. The CDR3 sequence is 14 residues long. The germline V gene has CDR1 SGDLS and CDR2 YYNGEE. In DNA form, the CDR3 reads TGTGCCAGCAGCGCGGGGGGTTTCACAGATACGCAGTATTTT. Amino acids: CASSAGGFTDTQYF.

The chain joins TRBV29-1 to TRBJ2-3; TRBD2 matches at 7 bases. CDR3 length: 15 residues. Germline CDR1 and CDR2: SQVTM and ANQGSEA. The J segment lost 4 bases and the V segment lost 3 bases, leaving 10 bases of the junction unmatched. CDR3 sequence (DNA): TGCAGCGTTGAGGTACTAGCGAATGCTGCAGATACGCAGTATTTT. Its translation is CSVEVLANAADTQYF.

The rearrangement uses TRBV2 and TRBJ1-5; D is unclear. This CDR3 region has 13 residues. The V end lost 4 bases, the J end lost 7 bases, and 11 bases lay between the germline ends. Looked up from germline, CDR1 is SNHLY and CDR2 is FYNNEI. The CDR3 region is CASSAEGGQPQHF. CDR3 nucleotides: TGTGCCAGCAGTGCTGAGGGCGGGCAGCCCCAGCATTTT.

The chain recombines TRBV5-1 with TRBJ1-5; D is undetermined. Germline CDR1 and CDR2: SGHRS and YFSETQ. The CDR3 covers 15 residues. V lost 0 bases and J 7 bases, leaving 14 bases between the germline ends. CDR3 DNA sequence: TGCGCCAGCAGCTTGGCGGGGAGGGTTGGACAGCCCCAGCATTTT. Amino acids: CASSLAGRVGQPQHF.

This clone was recorded once. This sequence joins TRBV29-1 and TRBJ2-5, with TRBD2 identical over 10 bases. This CDR3 is 16 amino acids long. Germline trimming cut 1 base from V and 4 bases from J; bases unmatched to any gene: 9. CDR1 and CDR2 (germline): SQVTM, ANQGSEA. The CDR3 DNA reads TGCAGCGTTGAAGGCCTAGCGGGGGCCCAAGGAGAGACCCAGTACTTC. The encoded protein is CSVEGLAGAQGETQYF.

Here the CDR3 DNA reads TGCGCCAGCAGCTTGGAGCCCGGGGGAAGAACTGAAGCTTTCTTT. Amino acid sequence: CASSLEPGGRTEAFF. The chain has TRBV5-1 and TRBJ1-1; maybe TRBD1 (5 bases). The CDR3 is 15 residues long. Germline loops: CDR1 SGHRS, CDR2 YFSETQ. V lost 0 bases and J 5 bases, leaving 14 bases between the germline ends.

This sequence joins TRBV7-9 and TRBJ2-1, with D perhaps matching TRBD1 or TRBD2 (6 bases each). Trimming stripped 1 base from V and 5 bases from J, with 12 bases between. Germline assignment: CDR1 SEHNR and CDR2 FQNEAQ (reference sequence). This CDR3 has 15 residues. The CDR3 here is CASSLVERGDNEQFF. The CDR3 region has the DNA TGTGCCAGCAGCTTAGTGGAGAGGGGGGACAATGAGCAGTTCTTC.

V and J are TRBV28 and TRBJ2-1; 8 bases align to TRBD1. The germline V gene encodes CDR1 MDHEN and CDR2 SYDVKM. CDR3 length: 16 residues. V was clipped by 5 bases and J by 0 bases; unmatched bases: 6. The CDR3 coding sequence is TGTGCCAGCAGTACCCGCAGGGGGCTCTCCTACAATGAGCAGTTCTTC. As protein: CASSTRRGLSYNEQFF.

The J gene is TRBJ1-5, the V gene TRBV30; maybe TRBD1 (5 bases). V gave up 0 bases and J gave up 6 bases, with 9 bases separating them. The CDR3 totals 13 residues. The germline V gene encodes CDR1 GTSNPN and CDR2 SVGIG (reference sequence). The CDR3 loop reads CAWSVGDAQPQHF. The CDR3 nucleotides read TGTGCCTGGAGTGTAGGGGATGCTCAGCCCCAGCATTTT.